The 24 T cell receptor beta chains listed next were all sequenced from one sample in a study of T cells in Graves' hyperthyroidism and ophthalmopathy. Researchers took RNA transcripts and amplified the TCR beta CDR3 regions from them. HTBI primers were the set used in a first-round RT-PCR of the TCR CDR3. One entry per CDR3 protein results from TCRdb running MiXCR on the multiplex PCR reads. The data hold approximately 380,000 distinct CDR3 sequences, with 11% to 15% observed a single time. Sequenced: blood. These receptors were collected from a man aged 50-60 years with Graves' ophthalmopathy.

There are many counts of this clonotype. V usage is TRBV20-1 and J usage is TRBJ2-3, with 11 bases fitting TRBD2. With V trimmed by 2 bases and J by 3 bases, 10 bases remained unmatched. CDR1 DFQATT and CDR2 SNEGSKA come from the germline V gene (reference sequence). The CDR3 loop spans 17 amino acids. This CDR3 reads CSARSSRLAGKTDTQYF. The CDR3 coding sequence is TGCAGTGCTAGATCCTCCCGACTAGCGGGAAAAACAGATACGCAGTATTTT.

This clonotype was seen a few times. This sequence joins TRBV19 and TRBJ2-7, with TRBD1 as a possible D gene (6 bases). The length of the CDR3 is 14 residues. V gave up 2 bases and J gave up 2 bases, with 10 bases separating them. The germline CDR1 and CDR2 sequences are LNHDA and SQIVND (reference sequence). The CDR3 DNA reads TGTGCCAGTAGTATAAATGACAGGACCTACGAGCAGTACTTC. The encoded protein is CASSINDRTYEQYF.

This chain connects TRBV19 to TRBJ2-2, with TRBD2 matching 7 bases. V shed 3 bases and J 3 bases; nucleotides not matched to a gene: 4. CDR1 and CDR2 (germline): LNHDA, SQIVND (reference sequence). CDR3 length: 15 residues. CDR3 DNA sequence: TGTGCCAGTAGTATTACTAGCGCGTACACCGGGGAGCTGTTTTTT. Amino acid sequence: CASSITSAYTGELFF.

CDR3: CASSQDPSGRAPGELFF. The CDR3 nucleotides read TGCGCCAGCAGCCAAGATCCTAGCGGGAGGGCCCCCGGGGAGCTGTTTTTT. The chain carries TRBV4-1 and TRBJ2-2, with TRBD2 matching over 12 bases. Per the germline V gene, CDR1 is MGHRA and CDR2 is YSYEKL. CDR3 length equals 17 residues. The V segment lost 0 bases and the J segment 6 bases; nucleotides outside the gene matches: 5.

J is TRBJ2-3 and V is TRBV10-2; D is tentatively TRBD1 or TRBD2 (6 bases each). The V end was cut by 0 bases, the J end by 4 bases, with 11 bases between. The CDR3 loop spans 15 amino acids. CDR1 is WSHSY and CDR2 is SAAADI in the germline V gene. The DNA for the CDR3 is TGCGCCAGCAGTGAGTCGATGGGGGGCGCAGATACGCAGTATTTT. It translates to CASSESMGGADTQYF.

This clonotype appeared many times. The rearrangement uses TRBV6-6 and TRBJ2-5; the match to TRBD2 covers 8 bases. This CDR3 contains 19 residues. Germline V CDR1 and CDR2: MNHNY, SVGAGI (reference sequence). J lost 2 bases, V lost 2 bases, and 16 bases had no gene match. The CDR3 DNA reads TGTGCCAGCAGTTACCGGGTCGGTAGCGGGGTCCCTAGGCAAGAGACCCAGTACTTC. Residues: CASSYRVGSGVPRQETQYF.

In its sample, this clonotype was seen many times. The CDR3 protein is CASSRVADTQYF. The CDR3, as DNA: TGTGCCAGCTCCCGGGTCGCAGATACGCAGTATTTT. The genes are TRBV27 and TRBJ2-3; D ambiguous. V was pared by 8 bases and J by 4 bases, with 10 bases between. There are 12 residues in the CDR3. Germline V gives CDR1 MNHEY, CDR2 SMNVEV (reference sequence).

The chain employs TRBV9 and TRBJ1-1, with 7 bases that match TRBD1. This CDR3 region has 14 residues. J lost 0 bases, V lost 2 bases, and 1 base had no gene match. Germline-derived CDR1 and CDR2 are SGDLS and YYNGEE. CDR3 sequence reads: CASSVGQMNTEAFF. The CDR3 nucleotides read TGTGCCAGCAGCGTGGGACAGATGAACACTGAAGCTTTCTTT.

This clonotype has a handful of counts. V usage is TRBV18 and J usage is TRBJ1-2; the D is unclear. The CDR3 is made up of 12 amino acids. Germline CDR1 reads KGHSH; CDR2 reads LQKENI. Trimming took off 1 base at V and 6 bases at J, with 6 bases between the two ends. The CDR3 spells CASSPRMDGYTF. As DNA, the CDR3 is TGTGCCAGCTCACCACGAATGGATGGCTACACCTTC.

This clonotype was recorded many times. The V and J genes are TRBV24-1 and TRBJ1-4; D remains ambiguous. The CDR3 is 15 residues long. Per the germline V gene, CDR1 is KGHDR and CDR2 is SFDVKD. Trimming pared 3 bases from V and 5 bases from J, leaving 12 bases between. The CDR3 here is CATSDGGSLNEKLFF. The CDR3 DNA reads as TGTGCCACCAGTGATGGTGGATCCTTAAATGAAAAACTGTTTTTT.

The chain recombines TRBV5-4 with TRBJ2-3, with TRBD2 identical over 10 bases. This CDR3 has 15 amino acids. The germline gives CDR1 SGHNT, CDR2 YYREEE (reference sequence). V was clipped by 4 bases and J by 4 bases; unmatched bases: 6. In DNA, the CDR3 is TGTGCCAGCAGCCCGGGACTAGCGCCCTCAGATACGCAGTATTTT. This translates into CASSPGLAPSDTQYF.

This clonotype was recorded a few times. The gene calls are TRBV6-1 and TRBJ2-3; D uncertain. Trimming pared 1 base from V and 2 bases from J, leaving 10 bases between. Germline assignment: CDR1 MNHNS and CDR2 SASEGT. CDR3 length: 15 amino acids. The CDR3 protein is CASSEVSGYTDTQYF. The CDR3 DNA reads as TGTGCCAGCAGTGAAGTTTCGGGTTACACAGATACGCAGTATTTT.

The chain carries TRBV30 and TRBJ2-1, with 9 bases aligning to TRBD2. From germline, CDR1 is GTSNPN and CDR2 SVGIG (reference sequence). V was pared by 1 base and J by 8 bases, with 9 bases of the junction left unmatched. The CDR3 totals 15 residues. CDR3 sequence: CAWSGGSGRLHEQFF. DNA of the CDR3: TGTGCCTGGAGTGGCGGTAGCGGGAGACTCCATGAGCAGTTCTTC.

This clonotype came up many times. The CDR3 DNA sequence: TGTGCCAGCAGCCAAAGGCCCAGACTAGCGGGAGATCGGGTCGATGAGCAGTTCTTC. Translation: CASSQRPRLAGDRVDEQFF. The chain links TRBV3-1 to TRBJ2-1; 12 nucleotides match TRBD2. V lost 2 bases to trimming and J lost 8 bases; unmatched junction nucleotides: 16. Germline V lookup: CDR1 LGHDT, CDR2 YNNKEL (reference sequence). The CDR3 covers 19 residues.

This clonotype was counted between two and nine times. The chain uses TRBV19 and TRBJ1-3; D is unclear. CDR1 is LNHDA and CDR2 is SQIVND in the germline V gene (reference sequence). The V end was cut by 5 bases, the J end by 2 bases, with 10 bases between. The CDR3 totals 14 residues. The CDR3 DNA is TGTGCCAGTAGTCAGGATCGCACTGGAAACACCATATATTTT. Translated, it gives CASSQDRTGNTIYF.

Many counts were recorded for this clonotype. This sequence joins TRBV5-1 and TRBJ2-5, with D perhaps TRBD2 (5 bases). From germline, CDR1 is SGHRS and CDR2 YFSETQ. Trimming removed 2 bases at V and 2 bases at J, with 13 bases between. The CDR3 sequence is 15 residues long. For the CDR3, the DNA is TGCGCCAGCAGCTTTCCTAGCCCAACACAAGAGACCCAGTACTTC. This sequence encodes CASSFPSPTQETQYF.

The CDR3 region is CASRSWTETYEQYF. CDR3 in DNA: TGTGCCAGCAGATCCTGGACCGAGACCTACGAGCAGTACTTC. The rearrangement links TRBV27 to TRBJ2-7, with unresolved D. The germline CDR1 and CDR2 sequences are MNHEY and SMNVEV (reference sequence). The length of the CDR3 is 14 residues. The V and J ends lost 6 bases and 2 bases respectively, with 14 bases between them.

This clonotype appeared many times. The rearrangement joins TRBV11-2 to TRBJ2-2; 8 bases are a match to TRBD1. This CDR3 has 18 amino acids. Germline assignment: CDR1 SGHAT and CDR2 FQNNGV. Unmatched junction bases numbered 13, after V lost 4 bases and J lost 3 bases. The CDR3 reads CASSSSFSGGIYTGELFF. The CDR3 DNA reads TGTGCCAGCAGCTCTTCATTCTCAGGGGGCATATACACCGGGGAGCTGTTTTTT.

This clonotype was counted at least ten times. The chain links TRBV2 to TRBJ2-7; the D is unclear. Germline V gene sequence: CDR1 SNHLY, CDR2 FYNNEI. The CDR3 covers 12 residues. Trimming took off 7 bases at V and 2 bases at J, with 9 bases between the two ends. CDR3 loop: CASTERTYEQYF. The CDR3 DNA reads as TGTGCCAGCACCGAGCGCACCTACGAGCAGTACTTC. Looking up the rest from reference TRBV2 and TRBJ2-7 gives the full variable domain: EPEVTQTPSHQVTQMGQEVILRCVPISNHLYFYWYRQILGQKVEFLVSFYNNEISEKSEIFDDQFSVERPDGSNFTLKIRSTKLEDSAMYFCASTERTYEQYFGPGTRLTVT.

This clonotype was observed at least ten times. The V call is TRBV2, the J call TRBJ2-7; 7 bases agree with TRBD1. In germline, CDR1 is SNHLY, CDR2 FYNNEI. Trimming cost V 6 bases and J 2 bases; bases outside gene matches: 10. The CDR3 is made up of 15 amino acids. Here the CDR3 reads CASRERGQPTYEQYF. The CDR3 DNA reads as TGTGCCAGCAGGGAAAGGGGACAGCCGACCTACGAGCAGTACTTC.

This clonotype was counted many times. The chain couples TRBV3-1 to TRBJ2-1; D unresolved. The CDR3 loop spans 14 amino acids. V lost 3 bases, J lost 0 bases, and 6 bases lay in between. Germline V CDR1 and CDR2: LGHDT, YNNKEL (reference sequence). The CDR3 reads CASSHRTSYNEQFF. The CDR3 DNA sequence: TGTGCCAGCAGCCACCGAACCTCCTACAATGAGCAGTTCTTC.

This clonotype was detected ten times or more. The chain carries TRBV12-3 or TRBV12-4 and TRBJ2-1, with a weak D call TRBD1 (5 bases). Trimming took off 3 bases at V and 6 bases at J, with 9 bases between the two ends. The CDR3 sequence is 13 residues long. CDR3 residues: CASSFAGSNEQFF. The CDR3 DNA reads as TGTGCCAGCAGTTTTGCAGGGTCCAATGAGCAGTTCTTC.

The chain employs TRBV6-5 and TRBJ2-2; no firm D call. Trimming removed 2 bases at V and 1 base at J, with 5 bases between. The CDR3 contains 14 residues. From germline, CDR1 is MNHEY and CDR2 SVGAGI. The CDR3 bases are TGTGCCAGCAGTTACGGAAAGAACACCGGGGAGCTGTTTTTT. Protein: CASSYGKNTGELFF.

This clonotype came up a few times. This sequence joins TRBV6-1 and TRBJ1-1; 7 bases match TRBD1. J lost 4 bases, V lost 4 bases, and 9 bases had no gene match. The CDR3 length is 15 residues. Germline lookup yields CDR1 MNHNS and CDR2 SASEGT. This CDR3 is CASSAQGGGTTEAFF. The DNA for the CDR3 is TGTGCCAGCAGTGCCCAGGGGGGAGGGACCACTGAAGCTTTCTTT.